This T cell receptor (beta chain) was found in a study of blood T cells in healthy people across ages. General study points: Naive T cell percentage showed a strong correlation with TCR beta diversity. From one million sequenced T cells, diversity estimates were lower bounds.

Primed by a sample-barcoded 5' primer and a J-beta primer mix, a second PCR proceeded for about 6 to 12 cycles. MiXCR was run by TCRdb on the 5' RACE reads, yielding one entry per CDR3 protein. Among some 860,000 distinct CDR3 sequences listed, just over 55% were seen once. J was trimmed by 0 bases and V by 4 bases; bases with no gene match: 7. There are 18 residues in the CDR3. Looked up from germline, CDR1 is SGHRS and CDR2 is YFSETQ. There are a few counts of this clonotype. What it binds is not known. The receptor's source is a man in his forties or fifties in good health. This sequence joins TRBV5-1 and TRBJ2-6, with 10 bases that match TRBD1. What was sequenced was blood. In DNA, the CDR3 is TGCGCCAGCAGCACAGGGACAGGGGTTGGCTCTGGGGCCAACGTCCTGACTTTC. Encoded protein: CASSTGTGVGSGANVLTF.